These 26 T cell receptor beta chains were all obtained from the same sample, sequenced in a study of blood T cell repertoires in COVID-19. Generated by immunoSEQ multiplex PCR, the TCRdb table keeps only in-frame clones and is missing some. The sample lists about 170,000 clones, almost 85% occurring once. Specimen: peripheral blood. Receptor source: a woman older than 75 with acute or convalescent COVID-19.

A few counts support this clone. This rearrangement joins TRBV3-1 (or the pseudogene TRBV3-2) to TRBJ2-1; 9 positions match TRBD2. The V gene end was trimmed by 4 bases and the J gene end by 5 bases; junction bases not matched to a gene: 6. This CDR3 spans 15 amino acids. Germline CDR1 and CDR2: LGHDT and YNNKEL (reference sequence). The CDR3 DNA follows: TGTGCCAGCAGCCGACCGGGACTAGCTAACAATGAGCAGTTCTTC. Its protein product is CASSRPGLANNEQFF.

This sequence joins TRBV7-2 and TRBJ1-1; possible D gene TRBD1, 6 bases. Germline CDR1 reads SGHTA; CDR2 reads FQGNSA. Trimming left V 5 bases short and J 9 bases short, with 16 bases between. The CDR3 has 13 residues. CDR3 sequence reads: CASSLVGGEKAFF. The CDR3 nucleotides read TGTGCCAGCAGCCTAGTTGGGGGCGAGAAAGCTTTCTTT. Supplemented by reference TRBV7-2 and TRBJ1-1, the full variable domain reads GAGVSQSPSNKVTEKGKDVELRCDPISGHTALYWYRQSLGQGLEFLIYFQGNSAPDKSGLPSDRFSAERTGGSVSTLTIQRTQQEDSAVYLCASSLVGGEKAFFGQGTRLTVV.

The chain employs TRBV10-3 and TRBJ2-1; D gene uncertain. V shed 6 bases and J shed 5 bases, with 5 bases lying between them. CDR3 length equals 11 residues. Germline V lookup: CDR1 ENHRY, CDR2 SYGVKD. CDR3 DNA sequence: TGTGCCATCAGCCGGGACAATGAGCAGTTCTTC. This gives the protein CAISRDNEQFF.

V gene TRBV11-3 combines with J gene TRBJ2-5; TRBD2 might be the D (5 bases). Germline assignment: CDR1 SGHNT and CDR2 YENEEA. V was clipped by 5 bases and J by 5 bases, with 9 bases between them. This CDR3 contains 12 residues. The CDR3 loop reads CASSLTGETQYF. Written as DNA, the CDR3 is TGTGCCAGCAGCCTAACGGGGGAGACCCAGTACTTC.

There are a few counts of this clone. This chain joins TRBV12-3 or TRBV12-4 and TRBJ2-5; D is perhaps TRBD1 (5 bases). The V gene lost 6 bases and the J gene lost 5 bases, with 10 bases spanning the gap. CDR3 length equals 12 residues. DNA for the CDR3: TGTGCCAGCAGCATGAACAGGGAGACCCAGTACTTC. Its protein is CASSMNRETQYF.

The V and J genes are TRBV30 and TRBJ1-5; D possibly corresponds to TRBD1 (5 bases). The germline CDR1 and CDR2 sequences are GTSNPN and SVGIG (reference sequence). Trimming shortened V by 0 bases and J by 2 bases, and 14 bases separated the two germline ends. The CDR3 consists of 16 residues. The CDR3 reads CAWSVSVGVGNQPQHF. The CDR3, as DNA: TGTGCCTGGAGTGTTTCGGTAGGGGTGGGCAATCAGCCCCAGCATTTT.

This sequence joins TRBV5-1 and TRBJ1-1; perhaps TRBD1 as D (6 bases). CDR1 SGHRS and CDR2 YFSETQ come from the germline V gene. Deletions cut 4 bases from V and 10 bases from J, with 17 bases between. The CDR3 loop spans 13 amino acids. The CDR3 bases are TGCGCCAGCAGCGAGGCACAGGGATCTGGAGCTTTCTTT. The encoded protein is CASSEAQGSGAFF.

The chain links TRBV6-2 or TRBV6-3 to TRBJ2-7; 9 bases are shared with TRBD1. Germline CDR1 and CDR2: MNHEY and SVGEGT. J was trimmed by 3 bases and V by 4 bases; bases with no gene match: 7. The CDR3 runs to 15 residues. The CDR3 region is CASSFSTGGVYEQYF. The CDR3 DNA sequence: TGTGCCAGCAGTTTTAGTACAGGGGGCGTCTACGAGCAGTACTTC.

The V and J genes are TRBV12-3 or TRBV12-4 and TRBJ2-1, with D uncertain. The V and J ends lost 3 bases and 1 base respectively, with 4 bases between them. There are 13 residues in the CDR3. The DNA for the CDR3 is TGTGCCAGCAGTTTGAGGTCCTACAATGAGCAGTTCTTC. This encodes CASSLRSYNEQFF.

The chain is built from TRBV5-1 and TRBJ1-4; no firm D call. The CDR3 extends over 13 amino acids. The V gene's germline CDR1 is SGHRS and CDR2 YFSETQ. The ends were cut back, 0 bases at V and 8 bases at J, with 8 bases in the middle. Here the CDR3 reads CASSLDGGEKLFF. CDR3 DNA: TGCGCCAGCAGCTTGGACGGCGGAGAAAAACTGTTTTTT.

The V call is TRBV6-5, the J call TRBJ2-7; 7 bases align to TRBD1. The V segment lost 5 bases and the J segment 3 bases; nucleotides outside the gene matches: 7. The V gene's germline CDR1 is MNHEY and CDR2 SVGAGI. CDR3 length: 14 amino acids. CDR3 bases: TGTGCCAGCAGTAAGGAGTACAGGGGCTACGAGCAGTACTTC. Encoded protein: CASSKEYRGYEQYF.

CDR3 sequence (DNA): TGTGCCAGCAGTTGGAACAGGCGCGCAGATTCACCCCTCCACTTT. Translation: CASSWNRRADSPLHF. This chain uses TRBV6-5 with TRBJ1-6; weak D call: TRBD1 (5 bases). The CDR3 has 15 amino acids. Germline-derived CDR1 and CDR2 are MNHEY and SVGAGI. The V and J ends lost 4 bases and 8 bases respectively, with 15 bases between them.

V and J are TRBV5-4 and TRBJ2-5; 7 bases map to TRBD2. Germline CDR1 SGHNT, CDR2 YYREEE (reference sequence). Unmatched junction bases numbered 6, after V lost 0 bases and J lost 4 bases. The length of the CDR3 is 15 residues. Here the CDR3 DNA reads TGTGCCAGCAGCTTGGGGGCTGGCGGGAGAGAGACCCAGTACTTC. Protein: CASSLGAGGRETQYF.

The chain joins TRBV11-2 to TRBJ2-2, with TRBD1 matching 10 bases. CDR3 length: 17 amino acids. V lost 0 bases to trimming and J lost 0 bases; unmatched junction nucleotides: 1. The germline CDR1 and CDR2 sequences are SGHAT and FQNNGV. CDR3 sequence: CASSLEGQGPNTGELFF. DNA for the CDR3: TGTGCCAGCAGCTTAGAGGGACAGGGGCCGAACACCGGGGAGCTGTTTTTT.

The rearrangement uses TRBV28 and TRBJ2-7; D gene unclear. This CDR3 is built from 13 residues. V was cut by 6 bases and J by 0 bases, with 9 bases left in between. In germline, CDR1 is MDHEN, CDR2 SYDVKM. CDR3 loop: CASSAFSSYEQYF. The CDR3 bases are TGTGCCAGCAGCGCGTTTAGCTCCTACGAGCAGTACTTC.

The chain links TRBV4-1 to TRBJ1-1; D uncertain. Germline V gives CDR1 MGHRA, CDR2 YSYEKL. The ends were cut back, 4 bases at V and 11 bases at J, with 11 bases in the middle. The CDR3 runs 11 residues. CDR3 DNA sequence: TGCGCCAGCAGCCGCGGGATAGGGGCTTTCTTT. This sequence encodes CASSRGIGAFF.

The rearrangement joins TRBV11-2 to TRBJ1-2; no firm D call. V shed 2 bases and J shed 1 base, with 11 bases lying between them. CDR1 is SGHAT, CDR2 FQNNGV, per germline. This CDR3 comprises 15 residues. The CDR3 spells CASSLYAGFNYGYTF. The DNA for the CDR3 is TGTGCCAGCAGCTTATATGCAGGTTTTAACTATGGCTACACCTTC.

The chain links TRBV7-7 to TRBJ2-5, with 9 bases identical to TRBD2. Germline loops: CDR1 SSHAT, CDR2 FNYEAQ (reference sequence). This CDR3 contains 15 residues. The ends lost 5 bases at V and 5 bases at J; junction bases unmatched: 9. The CDR3 nucleotides read TGTGCCAGCAGCCCGACTGGCGGGAGGGTGGAGACCCAGTACTTC. It yields the protein CASSPTGGRVETQYF.

V usage is TRBV6-2 or TRBV6-3 and J usage is TRBJ1-3; no firm D call. CDR1 and CDR2 (germline): MNHEY, SVGEGT. The CDR3 length is 13 residues. V was cut by 2 bases and J by 1 base, with 3 bases left in between. CDR3 sequence (DNA): TGTGCCAGCAGTTACGAGTCTGGAAACACCATATATTTT. It translates to CASSYESGNTIYF.

The rearrangement joins TRBV6-5 to TRBJ1-1, with TRBD1 matching 7 bases. V lost 2 bases and J lost 6; bases outside the gene matches: 6. Germline V gene sequence: CDR1 MNHEY, CDR2 SVGAGI. CDR3 size: 14 residues. The CDR3 is CASSYDREGAEAFF. The CDR3 DNA sequence: TGTGCCAGCAGTTACGACAGGGAAGGTGCTGAAGCTTTCTTT.

This chain joins TRBV6-6 and TRBJ2-7; 10 nucleotides match TRBD1. CDR3 size: 14 residues. With V trimmed by 5 bases and J by 3 bases, 4 bases remained unmatched. Germline V gene data show CDR1 as MNHNY and CDR2 as SVGAGI (reference sequence). The CDR3 DNA follows: TGTGCCAGCAGTAACCGGGACAGGGGCTACGAGCAGTACTTC. Translated: CASSNRDRGYEQYF.

This chain joins TRBV7-2 and TRBJ2-7; D ambiguous. V lost 1 base to trimming and J lost 6 bases, with 10 bases between them. Germline loops: CDR1 SGHTA, CDR2 FQGNSA. The CDR3 is made up of 13 amino acids. The CDR3 is CASSLVRQVEQYF. The CDR3 DNA reads TGTGCCAGCAGCTTAGTTCGGCAGGTCGAGCAGTACTTC. Full variable domain (missing parts from reference TRBV7-2 and TRBJ2-7): GAGVSQSPSNKVTEKGKDVELRCDPISGHTALYWYRQSLGQGLEFLIYFQGNSAPDKSGLPSDRFSAERTGGSVSTLTIQRTQQEDSAVYLCASSLVRQVEQYFGPGTRLTVT.

V and J are TRBV6-6 and TRBJ2-1; perhaps TRBD2 as D (5 bases). The CDR3 covers 15 residues. The germline gives CDR1 MNHNY, CDR2 SVGAGI (reference sequence). The ends were cut back, 6 bases at V and 5 bases at J, with 17 bases in the middle. The CDR3 sequence is CASSPHEGEDNEQFF. In DNA, the CDR3 is TGTGCCAGCAGCCCTCATGAGGGAGAGGACAATGAGCAGTTCTTC.

V is TRBV5-4 and J is TRBJ2-3; 10 bases match TRBD2. From germline, CDR1 is SGHNT and CDR2 YYREEE (reference sequence). After removal of 4 bases from V and 8 bases from J, the junction contained 13 bases not matched to a gene. This CDR3 comprises 16 residues. Written as DNA, the CDR3 is TGTGCCAGCAGCGCCTACCGGACTAGCGGTCCCGGTACGCAGTATTTT. Its translation: CASSAYRTSGPGTQYF.

The rearrangement joins TRBV4-3 to TRBJ2-5; the D is unclear. Germline loops: CDR1 LGHNA, CDR2 YSLEER. The CDR3 extends over 14 amino acids. V shed 0 bases and J shed 4 bases, with 9 bases lying between them. The CDR3 nucleotides read TGCGCCAGCAGCCAAGATCGACTTAGAGAGACCCAGTACTTC. Amino acids: CASSQDRLRETQYF.

The V gene is TRBV4-2, the J gene TRBJ2-6, with D possibly TRBD2 on 5 matching bases. Germline V gene sequence: CDR1 LGHNA, CDR2 YNFKEQ. V lost 1 base, J lost 2 bases, and 6 bases lay in between. The CDR3 spans 15 residues. CDR3 DNA: TGTGCCAGCAGCCAAGCCGGGACTGGGGCCAACGTCCTGACTTTC. It yields the protein CASSQAGTGANVLTF.